Listed here is a single TCR beta chain. The data belong to a study of T-cell reconstitution after alpha-beta-depleted transplantation in children. TCRbeta library construction was performed incorporating unique molecular identifiers. Using its own MiXCR run on the PCR reads, TCRdb lists one record per CDR3 protein. In the table there are approximately 99,000 distinct CDR3 sequences, around 6.4% of which are singletons. CDR3 size: 17 residues. Trimming stripped 6 bases from V and 0 bases from J, with 15 bases between. Material: PBMCs, mostly from graft donor cells, obtained 360 days after TCRalphabeta/CD19-depleted stem cell transplant. The rearrangement uses TRBV12-3 or TRBV12-4 and TRBJ2-6; D remains ambiguous. The sequence was collected from a male patient between 2 and 15 years old who had a stem cell transplant for acute lymphoblastic leukemia, so the T cells may come from the graft donor. Written as DNA, the CDR3 is TGTGCCAGCAGCCTTTTACGGGTGAGCTCTGGGGCCAACGTCCTGACTTTC. This encodes CASSLLRVSSGANVLTF.